These 28 T cell receptor beta chains were sequenced from one sample in a study of blood T cell repertoires in COVID-19. Repertoires were generated with immunoSEQ multiplex PCR, while TCRdb's copy carries only in-frame clones and drops some. The sample holds 140,000 to 150,000 clones, roughly 90% seen once. The specimen sequenced was PBMCs or T cells enriched from blood (not recorded which). The receptors shown here come from a woman in her thirties with acute COVID-19.

The V and J genes are TRBV4-3 and TRBJ2-5, with a possible D match to TRBD2 (5 bases). Germline CDR1 LGHNA, CDR2 YSLEER. The CDR3 is 13 residues long. V was cut by 0 bases and J by 9 bases, with 11 bases left in between. The CDR3 reads CASSQDGETAQYF. The CDR3 DNA sequence: TGCGCCAGCAGCCAAGATGGGGAGACGGCCCAGTACTTC.

This chain uses TRBV30 with TRBJ2-1, with D possibly being TRBD1 (5 bases). Germline CDR1 reads GTSNPN; CDR2 reads SVGIG (reference sequence). Trimming left V 2 bases short and J 9 bases short, with 8 bases between. CDR3 length equals 11 residues. CDR3 DNA sequence: TGTGCCTGGAGTCGACAGCGTGAGCAGTTCTTC. Its translation is CAWSRQREQFF.

The V gene is TRBV5-6, the J gene TRBJ2-7, with D maybe TRBD1 (6 bases). Germline CDR1 SGHDT, CDR2 YYEEEE. V was trimmed by 0 bases and J by 3 bases, leaving 7 bases between them. The CDR3 sequence is 13 residues long. The CDR3 nucleotides are TGTGCCAGCAGCTTGGGGACAGACTACGAGCAGTACTTC. Translation: CASSLGTDYEQYF.

The gene calls are TRBV30 and TRBJ1-5, with D tentatively TRBD1 (5 bases). The germline V and J ends were trimmed by 2 bases and 3 bases, with 8 bases remaining between them. Per the germline V gene, CDR1 is GTSNPN and CDR2 is SVGIG (reference sequence). The CDR3 sequence is 13 residues long. This CDR3 is CAWSLDTNQPQHF. CDR3 coding DNA: TGTGCCTGGAGTCTGGACACCAATCAGCCCCAGCATTTT.

This chain connects TRBV18 to TRBJ2-7, with 13 bases fitting TRBD2. The CDR3 loop spans 18 amino acids. The V segment lost 4 bases and the J segment 0 bases; nucleotides outside the gene matches: 9. CDR1 and CDR2 (germline): KGHSH, LQKENI. The chain's CDR3 is CASSRRTSGSPSSYEQYF. The CDR3 DNA reads as TGTGCCAGCTCACGAAGGACTAGCGGGAGTCCTAGCTCCTACGAGCAGTACTTC.

This clone was seen more than once but under ten times. This chain uses TRBV24-1 with TRBJ2-2; D is undetermined. V dropped 0 bases and J dropped 1 base, with 8 bases sitting between them. Germline V gene sequence: CDR1 KGHDR, CDR2 SFDVKD. This CDR3 region has 16 residues. The CDR3 region has the DNA TGTGCCACCAGTGATTTGCCCCGCGGGAACACCGGGGAGCTGTTTTTT. It codes for CATSDLPRGNTGELFF.

V usage is TRBV28 and J usage is TRBJ2-7; 8 nucleotides line up with TRBD1. CDR1 MDHEN and CDR2 SYDVKM come from the germline V gene. The CDR3 contains 15 residues. The junction had 7 bases not matched to a gene; V was cut back by 3 bases and J by 3 bases. CDR3 region: CASSFSDRDNYEQYF. For the CDR3, the DNA is TGTGCCAGCAGTTTTTCGGACAGGGATAACTACGAGCAGTACTTC.

This rearrangement joins TRBV3-1 (or the pseudogene TRBV3-2) to TRBJ2-5; D unresolved. Germline assignment: CDR1 LGHDT and CDR2 YNNKEL (reference sequence). Between the trimmed V and J ends, which lost 1 base and 1 base, there was a span of 10 bases. The CDR3 consists of 15 residues. The CDR3 loop reads CASSQGFHGQETQYF. The DNA of the CDR3 is TGTGCCAGCAGCCAAGGGTTCCACGGCCAAGAGACCCAGTACTTC.

The V call is TRBV7-2, the J call TRBJ1-1, with D tentatively TRBD1 (5 bases). V shed 5 bases and J shed 7 bases, with 23 bases lying between them. Germline-derived CDR1 and CDR2 are SGHTA and FQGNSA. The CDR3 is 16 residues long. CDR3 residues: CASSPALGGNWGEAFF. DNA of the CDR3: TGTGCCAGCAGCCCAGCCCTCGGGGGGAATTGGGGTGAAGCTTTCTTT.

V gene TRBV7-3 combines with J gene TRBJ2-5, with TRBD1 identical over 9 bases. V lost 4 bases, J lost 2 bases, and 20 bases stayed unmatched. The germline CDR1 and CDR2 sequences are SGHTA and FQGTGA. The CDR3 has 20 residues. The CDR3: CASSCKHRRDRDWTQETQYF. CDR3 in DNA: TGTGCCAGCAGCTGCAAACACCGAAGGGACAGGGATTGGACGCAAGAGACCCAGTACTTC.

Notes on this clone: In the same sample, other DNA sequences code for this CDR3. This chain joins TRBV28 and TRBJ1-5; 9 nucleotides match TRBD1. V lost 6 bases and J lost 4; bases outside the gene matches: 1. Germline CDR1 reads MDHEN; CDR2 reads SYDVKM. The CDR3 extends over 13 amino acids. CDR3 sequence: CASRGQGNQPQHF. Written as DNA, the CDR3 is TGTGCCAGCAGGGGACAGGGAAATCAGCCCCAGCATTTT.

The chain recombines TRBV18 with TRBJ2-1; D gene ambiguous. Trimming took off 3 bases at V and 6 bases at J, with 9 bases between the two ends. Germline V gives CDR1 KGHSH, CDR2 LQKENI. This CDR3 spans 13 amino acids. The CDR3 DNA sequence: TGTGCCAGCTCACCGATAGAAACCAATGAGCAGTTCTTC. Amino acid sequence: CASSPIETNEQFF.

V usage is TRBV25-1 and J usage is TRBJ2-5; TRBD2 is a possible D gene (5 bases). The ends were cut back, 1 base at V and 5 bases at J, with 14 bases in the middle. This CDR3 is built from 15 residues. Germline V gene lookup returns CDR1 MGHDK and CDR2 SYGVNS. The CDR3 DNA sequence: TGTGCCAGCAGTGAATGGTTGGGGAGTTGGGAGACCCAGTACTTC. The encoded protein is CASSEWLGSWETQYF.

V is TRBV2 and J is TRBJ1-2; 9 bases line up with TRBD1. J was trimmed by 7 bases and V by 6 bases; bases with no gene match: 6. The germline V gene has CDR1 SNHLY and CDR2 FYNNEI. This CDR3 has 13 residues. The CDR3 DNA is TGTGCCAGCAGCTCGACAGGGGGAGGTGGCTACACCTTC. Encoded protein: CASSSTGGGGYTF.

The chain joins TRBV11-2 to TRBJ1-6; TRBD1 matches 8 bases. Germline V gives CDR1 SGHAT, CDR2 FQNNGV. V lost 3 bases, J lost 6 bases, and 4 bases stayed unmatched. The CDR3 loop spans 15 amino acids. This CDR3 is CASSLVQGANSPLHF. The CDR3 DNA follows: TGTGCCAGCAGCTTGGTCCAGGGGGCTAATTCACCCCTCCACTTT.

J is TRBJ1-1 and V is TRBV21-1. TRBV21-1 is given as a pseudogene. CDR3 size: 19 residues. Written as DNA, the CDR3 is TGTGCCAGCAGCACACGAAGCAGAGTCTGCCGTGGAGGAAACACTGAAGCTTTCTTT. Protein: CASSTRSRVCRGGNTEAFF.

The J gene is TRBJ2-7, the V gene TRBV20-1; 7 bases are shared with TRBD1. From germline, CDR1 is DFQATT and CDR2 SNEGSKA (reference sequence). There are 11 residues in the CDR3. V lost 7 bases and J lost 5; bases outside the gene matches: 5. The CDR3 region has the DNA TGCAGTGTACAGGGGAAAAACGAGCAGTACTTC. This codes for CSVQGKNEQYF.

The chain has TRBV29-1 and TRBJ1-4; D is ambiguous. Germline V gene lookup returns CDR1 SQVTM and CDR2 ANQGSEA. The CDR3 is 13 residues long. The germline V and J ends were trimmed by 6 bases and 0 bases, with 8 bases remaining between them. The CDR3 bases are TGCAGCGTCGCGTTTGCAACTAATGAAAAACTGTTTTTT. It is translated as CSVAFATNEKLFF.

CDR3 nucleotide sequence: TGCGCCAGCCCCAGGGGTCAACAGCCCCAGCATTTT. Amino acid sequence: CASPRGQQPQHF. This chain joins TRBV23-1 and TRBJ1-5; tentative D call: TRBD1 (6 bases). TRBV23-1 falls under the ORF class, with uncertain function. The CDR3 extends over 12 amino acids. V was cut by 8 bases and J by 7 bases, with 12 bases left in between.

The chain employs TRBV5-6 and TRBJ2-7; 10 bases align to TRBD1. This CDR3 has 15 residues. The V gene end was trimmed by 6 bases and the J gene end by 0 bases; junction bases not matched to a gene: 6. CDR1 is SGHDT and CDR2 is YYEEEE in the germline V gene. The CDR3 coding sequence is TGTGCCAGCACCGGGGGACAGGGGTTCTCCTACGAGCAGTACTTC. Translated, it gives CASTGGQGFSYEQYF.

V and J are TRBV7-9 and TRBJ2-7; 7 bases match TRBD1. V dropped 5 bases and J dropped 2; count of bases not matched to a gene: 6. The CDR3 extends over 14 amino acids. Germline-derived CDR1 and CDR2 are SEHNR and FQNEAQ (reference sequence). The CDR3 spells CASSLQGLPYEQYF. CDR3 sequence (DNA): TGTGCCAGCAGCCTACAGGGGTTACCCTACGAGCAGTACTTC.

This chain connects TRBV6-2 or TRBV6-3 to TRBJ2-2; D might be TRBD2 (6 bases). This CDR3 comprises 16 residues. Germline-derived CDR1 and CDR2 are MNHEY and SVGEGT. With 3 bases removed from V and 5 bases from J, the gap between germline ends came to 16 bases. In DNA form, the CDR3 reads TGTGCCAGCAGTTATCTCGCGGGACCGAGAACCGGGGAGCTGTTTTTT. The encoded protein is CASSYLAGPRTGELFF.

The V and J genes are TRBV29-1 and TRBJ2-1; 7 nucleotides align to TRBD2. This CDR3 is 12 amino acids long. Germline V CDR1 and CDR2: SQVTM, ANQGSEA. Germline trimming cut 7 bases from V and 9 bases from J; bases unmatched to any gene: 9. CDR3 in amino acids: CSGGLGSFEQFF. In DNA form, the CDR3 reads TGCAGCGGCGGACTAGGCTCCTTTGAGCAGTTCTTC.

This clone came up once. The V and J genes are TRBV7-9 and TRBJ2-5; 8 bases agree with TRBD1. The germline V gene encodes CDR1 SEHNR and CDR2 FQNEAQ (reference sequence). V lost 4 bases to trimming and J lost 5 bases; unmatched junction nucleotides: 12. The CDR3 spans 16 residues. CDR3 loop: CASSSTGQGARETQYF. CDR3 DNA sequence: TGTGCCAGCAGCTCTACCGGCCAGGGGGCCAGGGAGACCCAGTACTTC.

The chain is built from TRBV19 and TRBJ1-1, with 9 bases lining up with TRBD1. With V trimmed by 1 base and J by 3 bases, 3 bases remained unmatched. Germline CDR1 is LNHDA and CDR2 is SQIVND (reference sequence). The CDR3 consists of 15 residues. The CDR3 region has the DNA TGTGCCAGTAGTATAGGGAGACAGGGGGACACTGAAGCTTTCTTT. This gives the protein CASSIGRQGDTEAFF.

The rearrangement uses TRBV4-3 and TRBJ1-1, with 7 nucleotides matching TRBD1. The CDR3 consists of 17 residues. CDR1 LGHNA and CDR2 YSLEER come from the germline V gene. Trimming took 0 bases from V and 2 from J; bases not matched to a gene: 9. CDR3: CASSQDPAGGENTEAFF. CDR3 bases: TGCGCCAGCAGCCAAGATCCCGCAGGGGGTGAAAACACTGAAGCTTTCTTT.

This sequence joins TRBV9 and TRBJ2-1; a weak D match, TRBD2 (5 bases). CDR3 length: 15 residues. CDR1 SGDLS and CDR2 YYNGEE come from the germline V gene. Between the trimmed V and J ends, which lost 1 base and 0 bases, there was a span of 8 bases. The DNA of the CDR3 is TGTGCCAGCAGCGTAACGGGGAGCTCCTACAATGAGCAGTTCTTC. It translates to CASSVTGSSYNEQFF.

This clone is a singleton in its sample. The chain employs TRBV5-1 and TRBJ1-1, with TRBD1 as a possible D gene (6 bases). CDR3 length equals 12 residues. Trimming pared 4 bases from V and 7 bases from J, leaving 11 bases between. CDR1 and CDR2 from the germline V gene are SGHRS and YFSETQ. The CDR3 DNA reads as TGCGCCAGCAGCCGAAGACAGGATGAAGCTTTCTTT. This encodes CASSRRQDEAFF.